This TCR beta chain was identified during a study of blood T cell repertoires in COVID-19. Study-level information: Samples representing acute and convalescent COVID-19 were sourced from the United States, Italy and Spain. PBMCs, B-cell-depleted T cells, or T cells provided the cDNA or gDNA that made up the material.

This CDR3 comprises 15 residues. From germline, CDR1 is SGHVS and CDR2 FQNEAQ. The ends were cut back, 2 bases at V and 6 bases at J, with 11 bases in the middle. Authors' data handling: It was from reference gene primer amplification that nucleated cell counts were estimated. Produced via immunoSEQ multiplex PCR; TCRdb's table is partial and in-frame only. From that table come the V and J calls and clone size; the DNA was used to work out D and trimming. Altogether about 97,000 clones are present, roughly 85% being singletons, with the ten largest covering around 2%. Sequenced input: peripheral blood. This receptor was taken from a woman in her 70s with active or convalescent COVID-19. J is TRBJ1-6 and V is TRBV7-8; D is unresolved. DNA of the CDR3: TGTGCCAGCAGCTTACGGGTTTCCATTAATTCACCCCTCCACTTT. It is translated as CASSLRVSINSPLHF.